This TCR beta chain was found in a study of CD8 T cells in Susac syndrome. Germline CDR1 MGHRA, CDR2 YSYEKL. Trimming removed 4 bases at V and 4 bases at J, with 14 bases between. The CDR3 contains 15 residues. Random hexamers served to reverse transcribe about 0.5 to 1 ug RNA. TCRdb fed the immunoSEQ multiplex PCR reads into MiXCR, producing one record per CDR3 protein. The data contain a few hundred thousand distinct CDR3 sequences, 85% to 90% of them seen just once; the ten biggest clones take up about 0.1%. TEMRA cells were FACS-enriched, unlike CD8+ and CD4+ T cells, which were negatively isolated.

This clonotype was sampled from a human donor with multiple sclerosis. The chain couples TRBV4-1 to TRBJ1-5, with D tentatively TRBD1 (5 bases). The specimen sequenced was CD8+ T cells from PBMCs. In DNA form, the CDR3 reads TGCGCCAGCAGCCCACTCATCGGGGCGAATCAGCCCCAGCATTTT. Translated, it gives CASSPLIGANQPQHF.